Following are 8 T cell receptor beta chains from one sample sequenced in a study of response to subunit inactivated influenza vaccine. TCRdb recomputed calls from the RT-PCR reads with MiXCR, one row per CDR3 protein. The top ten hold around 9.9% of the sample, which has over 650,000 distinct CDR3 sequences, approximately 17% seen once. Sequences were derived from PBMCs from blood, sampled around 5 days after vaccination. The receptors come from a man in his forties or fifties who received an inactivated influenza vaccine.

The chain employs TRBV6-5 and TRBJ2-1; D remains unclear. Germline V gene data show CDR1 as MNHEY and CDR2 as SVGAGI. The length of the CDR3 is 15 residues. Trimming left V 6 bases short and J 0 bases short, with 12 bases between. This CDR3 reads CASRLDFRSYNEQFF. CDR3 DNA sequence: TGTGCCAGCAGACTCGACTTTCGCTCCTACAATGAGCAGTTCTTC.

This clonotype was counted only a few times. The chain combines TRBV19 with TRBJ1-2, with unresolved D. Germline CDR1 is LNHDA and CDR2 is SQIVND (reference sequence). This CDR3 is 13 amino acids long. The V gene lost 3 bases and the J gene lost 4 bases, with 9 bases spanning the gap. Written as DNA, the CDR3 is TGTGCCAGTAGTATTGGGGAACGCTATGGCTACACCTTC. Protein sequence: CASSIGERYGYTF.

The V gene is TRBV11-2, the J gene TRBJ2-6; TRBD1 agrees at 10 bases. Trimming removed 1 base from V and 2 bases from J; junction bases left unmatched: 2. In germline, CDR1 is SGHAT, CDR2 FQNNGV. The CDR3 totals 17 residues. The CDR3 loop is CASSLVGTGAGANVLTF. The CDR3 nucleotides read TGTGCCAGCAGCTTAGTAGGGACAGGGGCTGGGGCCAACGTCCTGACTTTC. The whole variable domain, remainder taken from reference TRBV11-2 and TRBJ2-6, is EAGVAQSPRYKIIEKRQSVAFWCNPISGHATLYWYQQILGQGPKLLIQFQNNGVVDDSQLPKDRFSAERLKGVDSTLKIQPAKLEDSAVYLCASSLVGTGAGANVLTFGAGSRLTVL.

In this sample, this clonotype turned up a few times. In DNA, the CDR3 is TGTGCCACCTCGGTATGGGAGAGGGGAACTGAAGCTTTCTTT. This gives the protein CATSVWERGTEAFF. This chain uses TRBV15 with TRBJ1-1; D is perhaps TRBD1 (5 bases). V lost 8 bases to trimming and J lost 5 bases, with 18 bases between them. Germline loops: CDR1 LNHNV, CDR2 YYDKDF (reference sequence). The CDR3 runs to 14 residues.

V gene TRBV6-1 combines with J gene TRBJ2-5; possibly TRBD1 or TRBD2 for D (5 bases each). The V end was cut by 7 bases, the J end by 0 bases, with 12 bases between. In germline, CDR1 is MNHNS, CDR2 SASEGT. The CDR3 length is 14 residues. The CDR3 nucleotides read TGTGCCAGCATGAGGGACCGGTACCAAGAGACCCAGTACTTC. It specifies CASMRDRYQETQYF.

This clonotype was counted a few times. The chain links TRBV12-3 or TRBV12-4 to TRBJ1-4; D remains ambiguous. V shed 3 bases and J shed 6 bases, with 8 bases lying between them. This CDR3 region has 13 residues. The DNA of the CDR3 is TGTGCCAGCAGTTTTCCCCCAGATGAAAAACTGTTTTTT. Amino acid sequence: CASSFPPDEKLFF.

This clonotype showed up just a few times. The V call is TRBV10-2, the J call TRBJ2-7; no firm D call. Deletions cut 4 bases from V and 1 base from J, with 11 bases between. Per germline, CDR1 WSHSY and CDR2 SAAADI. This CDR3 contains 14 residues. The CDR3 DNA reads TGCGCCAGCAGTGCGGGCCCAAGATCCTACGAGCAGTACTTC. Translation gives CASSAGPRSYEQYF.

This clonotype was observed many times. This chain joins TRBV10-1 and TRBJ2-7; no clear D. V dropped 3 bases and J dropped 2 bases, with 8 bases sitting between them. The germline gives CDR1 WNHNN, CDR2 SYGVQD (reference sequence). CDR3 size: 13 residues. The CDR3, as DNA: TGCGCCAGCAGTGATAGTACTACCTACGAGCAGTACTTC. Its protein is CASSDSTTYEQYF.